These 24 T cell receptor beta chains originate from one sample sequenced in a study of blood T cell repertoires in COVID-19. The protocol was immunoSEQ multiplex PCR, while the TCRdb copy is restricted to in-frame clones and leaves out a portion. Seen here are 250,000 to 350,000 clones, 80% to 90% observed once, and the top ten hold 8% to 9.5%. The sample taken for sequencing was PBMCs or T cells enriched from blood (not recorded which). These receptors were taken from a woman in her late teens or twenties who had recovered from COVID-19.

The V call is TRBV7-3, the J call TRBJ1-3, with D uncertain. V was shortened by 5 bases and J by 4 bases, with 9 bases between the two germline ends. Germline-derived CDR1 and CDR2 are SGHTA and FQGTGA. This CDR3 is 13 amino acids long. The CDR3 DNA follows: TGTGCCAGCAGCCCTCCAGGCGGAAACACCATATATTTT. Amino acids: CASSPPGGNTIYF.

V and J are TRBV2 and TRBJ1-1; D not certain. This CDR3 is 11 amino acids long. CDR1 is SNHLY and CDR2 is FYNNEI in the germline V gene. V was shortened by 8 bases and J by 5 bases, with 9 bases between the two germline ends. The CDR3 DNA reads TGTGCCAGCGTTTTCGGGACTGAAGCTTTCTTT. Its translation: CASVFGTEAFF.

V is TRBV9 and J is TRBJ1-2; the match to TRBD1 covers 8 bases. Trimming at V came to 0 bases and at J to 8 bases, leaving 9 bases not matched to a gene. The CDR3 has 15 amino acids. The germline CDR1 and CDR2 sequences are SGDLS and YYNGEE. In nucleotides, the CDR3 is TGTGCCAGCAGCGTAGAGCCCTCAGGGGGCGTGGGCTACACCTTC. Residues: CASSVEPSGGVGYTF.

This chain uses TRBV3-1 (or the pseudogene TRBV3-2) with TRBJ2-3; no definite D call. This CDR3 comprises 13 residues. Germline V lookup: CDR1 LGHDT, CDR2 YNNKEL (reference sequence). V was clipped by 4 bases and J by 2 bases, with 7 bases between them. CDR3 DNA sequence: TGTGCCAGCAGCCCGCGATTCACAGATACGCAGTATTTT. This sequence encodes CASSPRFTDTQYF.

The chain combines TRBV23-1 with TRBJ1-1; D is perhaps TRBD1 (6 bases). TRBV23-1 is an ORF, and what it does is uncertain. The CDR3 length is 18 residues. The V and J ends lost 0 bases and 0 bases respectively, with 17 bases between them. CDR3 sequence reads: CASSQSSSAGAVNTEAFF. The DNA for the CDR3 is TGCGCCAGCAGTCAATCATCTTCTGCAGGGGCGGTGAACACTGAAGCTTTCTTT.

This chain joins TRBV25-1 and TRBJ2-3; D is undetermined. The CDR3 runs to 13 residues. With 3 bases removed from V and 2 bases from J, the gap between germline ends came to 6 bases. Germline CDR1 reads MGHDK; CDR2 reads SYGVNS. This CDR3 is CASSESNTDTQYF. Here the CDR3 DNA reads TGTGCCAGCAGTGAGTCCAACACAGATACGCAGTATTTT.

This chain uses TRBV12-3 or TRBV12-4 with TRBJ2-7; weak D call: TRBD2 (5 bases). This CDR3 has 13 amino acids. The ends were cut back, 1 base at V and 4 bases at J, with 8 bases in the middle. Here the CDR3 reads CASSLERGYEQYF. The CDR3 DNA follows: TGTGCCAGCAGTTTAGAGAGAGGGTACGAGCAGTACTTC.

This rearrangement joins TRBV30 to TRBJ1-2; the D is unclear. This CDR3 contains 14 residues. The V gene lost 4 bases and the J gene lost 2 bases, with 14 bases spanning the gap. Germline V gene sequence: CDR1 GTSNPN, CDR2 SVGIG (reference sequence). CDR3: CAWTHDRVNYGYTF. CDR3 DNA: TGTGCCTGGACCCATGATCGGGTGAACTATGGCTACACCTTC.

The rearrangement joins TRBV19 to TRBJ2-7; 10 nucleotides agree with TRBD2. This CDR3 contains 14 residues. CDR1 and CDR2 (germline): LNHDA, SQIVND (reference sequence). Trimming cost V 3 bases and J 4 bases; bases outside gene matches: 3. CDR3 DNA sequence: TGTGCCAGTAGTATGGGTAGCGGGAGGTACGAGCAGTACTTC. This codes for CASSMGSGRYEQYF.

The rearrangement joins TRBV28 to TRBJ1-2; D is perhaps TRBD1 (6 bases). Looked up from germline, CDR1 is MDHEN and CDR2 is SYDVKM. This CDR3 comprises 16 residues. Trimming pared 7 bases from V and 5 bases from J, leaving 23 bases between. Written as DNA, the CDR3 is TGTGCCAGCACTTTCGCTGGGGGCAGGGGAGTTTATGGCTACACCTTC. It translates to CASTFAGGRGVYGYTF.

The genes are TRBV7-8 and TRBJ2-5, with D perhaps matching TRBD2 (5 bases). CDR3 size: 15 residues. The V gene lost 0 bases and the J gene lost 1 base, with 9 bases spanning the gap. The germline gives CDR1 SGHVS, CDR2 FQNEAQ. CDR3 protein: CASSLASGFQETQYF. The CDR3 DNA reads as TGTGCCAGCAGCTTAGCCTCGGGGTTCCAAGAGACCCAGTACTTC.

The chain uses TRBV19 and TRBJ1-2; D might be TRBD1 (5 bases). The CDR3 loop spans 13 amino acids. Germline CDR1 reads LNHDA; CDR2 reads SQIVND (reference sequence). V was cut by 7 bases and J by 4 bases, with 13 bases left in between. The CDR3 DNA reads TGTGCCAGTACCTGGGACTTAGGCTATGGCTACACCTTC. Translating gives CASTWDLGYGYTF.

This sequence joins TRBV6-5 and TRBJ1-1; TRBD1 matches 9 bases. Germline V gene data show CDR1 as MNHEY and CDR2 as SVGAGI. The V segment lost 6 bases and the J segment 5 bases; nucleotides outside the gene matches: 4. The CDR3 totals 13 residues. The CDR3 protein is CASRDRGWTEAFF. DNA for the CDR3: TGTGCCAGCAGGGACAGGGGCTGGACTGAAGCTTTCTTT.

CDR3 DNA: TGTGCCAGCACCCATTATAACAGGGGAAACACCGGGGAGCTGTTTTTT. Its translation is CASTHYNRGNTGELFF. This chain uses TRBV27 with TRBJ2-2; TRBD1 matches 7 bases. Trimming at V came to 7 bases and at J to 2 bases, leaving 10 bases not matched to a gene. Germline-derived CDR1 and CDR2 are MNHEY and SMNVEV (reference sequence). This CDR3 is 16 amino acids long.

V and J are TRBV5-1 and TRBJ2-1; TRBD2 matches at 10 bases. The length of the CDR3 is 14 residues. The V and J ends lost 8 bases and 4 bases, in that order; junction bases with no gene match: 6. Germline CDR1 is SGHRS and CDR2 is YFSETQ. The CDR3 spells CASKREGVYNEQFF. CDR3 bases: TGCGCCAGTAAGCGGGAGGGGGTATACAATGAGCAGTTCTTC. Supplemented by reference TRBV5-1 and TRBJ2-1, the full variable domain reads KAGVTQTPRYLIKTRGQQVTLSCSPISGHRSVSWYQQTPGQGLQFLFEYFSETQRNKGNFPGRFSGRQFSNSRSEMNVSTLELGDSALYLCASKREGVYNEQFFGPGTRLTVL.

The rearrangement links TRBV4-3 to TRBJ1-1; D possibly corresponds to TRBD1 (6 bases). The CDR3 length is 15 residues. Looked up from germline, CDR1 is LGHNA and CDR2 is YSLEER. The ends were cut back, 6 bases at V and 3 bases at J, with 17 bases in the middle. CDR3 protein: CASRFSGGLDTEAFF. In DNA form, the CDR3 reads TGCGCCAGCAGGTTTTCTGGGGGCTTGGACACTGAAGCTTTCTTT.

The V call is TRBV10-3, the J call TRBJ2-1, with 12 positions matching TRBD2. Germline V CDR1 and CDR2: ENHRY, SYGVKD. The CDR3 sequence is 18 residues long. V trimming: 4 bases; J trimming: 9 bases; junction bases outside the gene matches: 16. Here the CDR3 reads CAISGGLAGPTPSGEQFF. DNA of the CDR3: TGTGCCATCAGTGGCGGACTAGCGGGGCCTACGCCCTCAGGTGAGCAGTTCTTC.

The chain is built from TRBV7-9 and TRBJ2-1; 10 bases align to TRBD2. This CDR3 region has 18 residues. J was trimmed by 4 bases and V by 2 bases; bases with no gene match: 11. Germline-derived CDR1 and CDR2 are SEHNR and FQNEAQ (reference sequence). CDR3 in DNA: TGTGCCAGCAGCTTACCTAGCGGGAGTAGTCCCGGATACAATGAGCAGTTCTTC. Residues: CASSLPSGSSPGYNEQFF. Complete variable domain (other parts from reference TRBV7-9 and TRBJ2-1): DTGVSQNPRHKITKRGQNVTFRCDPISEHNRLYWYRQTLGQGPEFLTYFQNEAQLEKSRLLSDRFSAERPKGSFSTLEIQRTEQGDSAMYLCASSLPSGSSPGYNEQFFGPGTRLTVL.

This clone was seen only a few times. V and J are TRBV6-5 and TRBJ2-7; a possible D gene is TRBD2 (6 bases). The V end was cut by 7 bases, the J end by 2 bases, with 15 bases between. CDR3 size: 14 residues. Germline loops: CDR1 MNHEY, CDR2 SVGAGI. CDR3: CASTQGLPPYEQYF. The CDR3, as DNA: TGTGCCAGCACTCAAGGACTACCCCCCTACGAGCAGTACTTC.

A single count supports this clone. The chain is built from TRBV6-2 or TRBV6-3 and TRBJ1-1; 7 bases are shared with TRBD1. CDR1 and CDR2 (germline): MNHEY, SVGEGT. This CDR3 is 15 amino acids long. The trim removed 3 bases at V and 1 base at J, leaving 5 bases unmatched. CDR3 amino acids: CASSYGGGWNTEAFF. CDR3 in DNA: TGTGCCAGCAGTTATGGAGGGGGCTGGAACACTGAAGCTTTCTTT.

This clone was recorded only once. The CDR3 loop is CASSQGGAGQPQHF. The CDR3 bases are TGTGCCAGCAGCCAAGGGGGCGCCGGTCAGCCCCAGCATTTT. V is TRBV7-9 and J is TRBJ1-5; 7 positions agree with TRBD1. The trim removed 5 bases at V and 6 bases at J, leaving 7 bases unmatched. There are 14 residues in the CDR3. Germline lookup yields CDR1 SEHNR and CDR2 FQNEAQ (reference sequence).

The chain combines TRBV24-1 with TRBJ1-4, with 8 positions matching TRBD1. Trimming cost V 12 bases and J 7 bases; bases outside gene matches: 6. Germline V CDR1 and CDR2: KGHDR, SFDVKD. The CDR3 consists of 12 residues. The CDR3 coding sequence is TGTGCCTCCCCAGGGGGCCCTGAAAAACTGTTTTTT. Residues: CASPGGPEKLFF.

In its sample, this clone was seen a few times. The J gene is TRBJ2-6, the V gene TRBV27, with 9 bases matching TRBD2. V trimming: 6 bases; J trimming: 0 bases; junction bases outside the gene matches: 6. Germline V gene sequence: CDR1 MNHEY, CDR2 SMNVEV (reference sequence). The CDR3 is 17 amino acids. CDR3 sequence reads: CASRKRGATSGANVLTF. CDR3 bases: TGTGCCAGCAGGAAGCGGGGGGCAACCTCTGGGGCCAACGTCCTGACTTTC.

V usage is TRBV21-1 and J usage is TRBJ2-7; the table's D call of TRBD2 was not tested on the DNA. TRBV21-1 constitutes a pseudogene. The CDR3 has 15 residues. The CDR3 DNA follows: TGTGCCAGCAGCAAGGGGAATAGCGGGGATTACGAGCAGTACTTC. The encoded protein is CASSKGNSGDYEQYF.